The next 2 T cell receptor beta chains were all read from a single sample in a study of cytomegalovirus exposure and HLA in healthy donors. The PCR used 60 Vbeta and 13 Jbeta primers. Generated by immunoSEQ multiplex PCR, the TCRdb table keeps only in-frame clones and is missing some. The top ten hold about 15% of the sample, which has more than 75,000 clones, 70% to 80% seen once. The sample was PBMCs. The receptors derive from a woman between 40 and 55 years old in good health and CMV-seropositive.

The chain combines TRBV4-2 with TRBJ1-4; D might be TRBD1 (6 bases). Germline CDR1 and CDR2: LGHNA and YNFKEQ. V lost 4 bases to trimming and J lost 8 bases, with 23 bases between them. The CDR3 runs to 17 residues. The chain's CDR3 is CASSRRSNRAQPEKLFF. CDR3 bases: TGTGCCAGCAGCCGGCGATCGAACAGGGCCCAACCGGAAAAACTGTTTTTT.

The CDR3 nucleotides are TGTGCCAGCAGCGGTATTGACAGTTTCTATGGCTACACCTTC. It specifies CASSGIDSFYGYTF. The V gene is TRBV25-1, the J gene TRBJ1-2, with D possibly being TRBD1 (5 bases). CDR3 length: 14 residues. The V end lost 6 bases, the J end lost 4 bases, and 15 bases lay between the germline ends. CDR1 and CDR2 (germline): MGHDK, SYGVNS.